The rows below give T cell receptor beta chains drawn from one sample of a study of cytomegalovirus exposure and HLA in healthy donors. This table comes from immunoSEQ multiplex PCR, and its TCRdb copy is limited to in-frame clones, with some not included. This table has approximately 220,000 clones, approximately 79% appearing once. The sample taken for sequencing was PBMCs. Receptors originate from a male donor in good health and CMV-seronegative. Both conserved end residues are part of each CDR3. Fields, in order: D gene, V gene, clone size, J gene, CDR3 protein, CDR3 DNA. A D gene is named only where the DNA matches it firmly. The listing skips clone size in some rows; elsewhere it reads once, few, many or a size class.

>.|TRBV7-2|once|TRBJ2-7
CASSSPRDKTYEQYF
TGTGCCAGCAGCTCACCCCGGGACAAGACCTACGAGCAGTACTTC
>.|TRBV28|.|TRBJ2-7
CASEPGLWYEQYF
TGTGCCAGCGAACCAGGGCTTTGGTACGAGCAGTACTTC
>TRBD1|TRBV5-6|.|TRBJ2-7
CASSLADRGSDEQYF
TGTGCCAGCAGCTTGGCGGACAGGGGTAGCGACGAGCAGTACTTC
>.|TRBV28|.|TRBJ1-6
CASRLDINSPLHF
TGTGCCAGCAGACTGGACATAAATTCACCCCTCCACTTT
>TRBD1|TRBV9|.|TRBJ1-2
CASSVEGRGLGNYGYTF
TGTGCCAGCAGCGTAGAAGGCAGGGGGCTAGGAAACTATGGCTACACCTTC
>.|TRBV7-8|.|TRBJ2-7
CASSSKRRSSYEQYF
TGTGCCAGCAGCTCAAAGCGGCGTAGCTCCTACGAGCAGTACTTC
>.|TRBV27|.|TRBJ2-7
CASGLTGTEQYF
TGTGCCAGCGGACTGACAGGGACTGAGCAGTACTTC
>.|TRBV28|.|TRBJ1-1
CASSLGGGNTEAFF
TGTGCCAGCAGTTTAGGGGGGGGGAACACTGAAGCTTTCTTT
>.|TRBV9|.|TRBJ1-1
CASSAPTLMNTEAFF
TGTGCCAGCAGCGCCCCGACACTTATGAACACTGAAGCTTTCTTT
>.|TRBV7-8|.|TRBJ1-1
CASSLGGGTEAFF
TGTGCCAGCAGCTTAGGGGGAGGAACTGAAGCTTTCTTT
>TRBD1|TRBV5-1|.|TRBJ2-4
CASSLEAGGPKNIQYF
TGCGCCAGCAGCTTGGAGGCAGGGGGCCCCAAAAACATTCAGTACTTC
>.|TRBV6-5|.|TRBJ1-1
CASSYSQVNTEAFF
TGTGCCAGCAGTTACTCCCAGGTGAACACTGAAGCTTTCTTT
>TRBD2|TRBV28|once|TRBJ2-7
CASKFEGERERPGYF
TGTGCCAGCAAGTTTGAGGGCGAGCGGGAGCGCCCGGGGTACTTC
>.|TRBV5-8|few|TRBJ2-7
CASSFDYYEQYF
TGTGCCAGCAGCTTCGACTACTACGAGCAGTACTTC
>.|TRBV15|.|TRBJ1-6
CTTSRDKGDNSPLHF
TGTACCACCAGCAGGGATAAAGGGGATAATTCACCCCTCCACTTT
>.|TRBV27|once|TRBJ1-2
CASRSGNYGYTF
TGTGCCAGCAGGTCAGGCAACTATGGCTACACCTTC
>.|TRBV5-1|.|TRBJ2-7
CASRRDSYEQYF
TGCGCCAGCAGACGGGACTCCTACGAGCAGTACTTC
>.|TRBV27|once|TRBJ2-4
CASSLGGNIQYF
TGTGCCAGCAGTTTGGGGGGAAACATTCAGTACTTC
>TRBD1|TRBV25-1|.|TRBJ2-7
CASSGLTGLHEQYF
TGTGCCAGCAGTGGCCTGACAGGGCTTCACGAGCAGTACTTC
>TRBD1|TRBV28|.|TRBJ1-5
CASSLPNGQGARQPQHF
TGTGCCAGCAGTTTGCCCAACGGACAGGGGGCACGGCAGCCCCAGCATTTT
>.|TRBV6-6|few|TRBJ1-1
CASTEGVKAFF
TGTGCCAGCACCGAGGGAGTAAAAGCTTTCTTT
>.|TRBV25-1|.|TRBJ1-4
CASSEWGVPNEKLFF
TGTGCCAGCAGTGAATGGGGGGTGCCTAATGAAAAACTGTTTTTT
>.|TRBV28|.|TRBJ1-4
CASSTRWGLWEKLFF
TGTGCCAGCAGTACCCGTTGGGGCCTTTGGGAAAAACTGTTTTTT
>.|TRBV28|few|TRBJ1-4
CASSPTRQAVGVRKLFF
TGTGCCAGCAGTCCGACCCGACAGGCCGTGGGGGTACGAAAACTGTTTTTT
>.|TRBV7-2|.|TRBJ1-4
CASSLEPRQRPTNEKLFF
TGTGCCAGCAGCTTAGAGCCCCGACAGCGACCAACTAATGAAAAACTGTTTTTT
>TRBD2|TRBV6-5|few|TRBJ2-7
CASSPTSGSRYEQYF
TGTGCCAGCAGCCCTACTAGCGGGAGTCGGTACGAGCAGTACTTC
>TRBD1|TRBV7-6|.|TRBJ2-3
CATQKGQEGDTQYF
TGTGCCACCCAGAAAGGACAGGAAGGGGATACGCAGTATTTT
>TRBD2|TRBV4-3|.|TRBJ2-3
CASSPSSGRANTQYF
TGCGCCAGCAGCCCCTCTAGCGGGAGGGCTAATACGCAGTATTTT
>TRBD1|TRBV25-1|.|TRBJ2-7
CASSEWGTGGREQYF
TGTGCCAGCAGTGAATGGGGGACAGGGGGCCGCGAGCAGTACTTC
>TRBD1|TRBV11-3|.|TRBJ1-1
CASSLTGTGNTEAFF
TGTGCCAGCAGCTTAACCGGGACAGGCAACACTGAAGCTTTCTTT
>TRBD1|TRBV6-1|.|TRBJ2-1
CASSDQTGTYNEQFF
TGTGCCAGCAGTGACCAGACAGGGACCTACAATGAGCAGTTCTTC
>TRBD2|TRBV10-2|.|TRBJ2-1
CASSGLAGEYYNEQFF
TGCGCCAGCAGTGGACTAGCGGGAGAGTACTACAATGAGCAGTTCTTC
>.|TRBV7-6|.|TRBJ2-5
CASSLVSQQETQYF
TGTGCCAGCAGCTTAGTGTCACAGCAAGAGACCCAGTACTTC
>.|TRBV7-9|.|TRBJ1-3
CASSLVEGGGNTIYF
TGTGCCAGCAGCTTAGTTGAGGGAGGAGGAAACACCATATATTTT
>.|TRBV5-1|.|TRBJ1-1
CASSLDTGISNTEAFF
TGCGCCAGCAGCTTGGATACAGGGATATCGAACACTGAAGCTTTCTTT
>.|TRBV2|.|TRBJ1-1
CASSLRVLGGLGDTEAFF
TGTGCCAGCAGTTTGAGGGTGTTGGGGGGGCTAGGGGACACTGAAGCTTTCTTT
>TRBD1|TRBV19|.|TRBJ2-3
CASSIGQGGTDTQYF
TGTGCCAGTAGTATCGGACAGGGAGGCACAGATACGCAGTATTTT
>TRBD2|TRBV7-3|.|TRBJ2-1
CASSLNPAGGSYNEQFF
TGTGCCAGCAGCTTAAACCCAGCGGGGGGTTCCTACAATGAGCAGTTCTTC
>.|TRBV29-1|.|TRBJ1-2
CSVDRHGGGYTF
TGCAGCGTTGACCGGCATGGCGGGGGCTACACCTTC
>TRBD2|TRBV5-1|.|TRBJ2-1
CASRVSGGVYNEQFF
TGCGCCAGCAGGGTAAGCGGGGGTGTCTACAATGAGCAGTTCTTC
>.|TRBV28|.|TRBJ1-4
CASSLGGESGEKLFF
TGTGCCAGCAGTTTAGGGGGCGAATCGGGTGAAAAACTGTTTTTT
>.|TRBV29-1|few|TRBJ1-3
CSATLLGASGNTIYF
TGCAGCGCCACGCTCCTTGGGGCCTCTGGAAACACCATATATTTT
>TRBD1|TRBV27|.|TRBJ1-2
CASSLRDRGGINYGYTF
TGTGCCAGCAGTTTGCGGGACAGGGGGGGAATCAACTATGGCTACACCTTC
>TRBD1|TRBV9|.|TRBJ2-2
CASSLTGTEDTGELFF
TGTGCCAGCAGCTTAACCGGGACAGAAGACACCGGGGAGCTGTTTTTT
>TRBD1|TRBV6-5|.|TRBJ1-1
CASSSTGGMNTEAFF
TGTGCCAGCAGTTCTACAGGGGGTATGAACACTGAAGCTTTCTTT
>TRBD2|TRBV13|few|TRBJ2-7
CASREGTSATYEQYF
TGTGCCAGCAGGGAAGGGACTAGCGCCACCTACGAGCAGTACTTC
>TRBD1|TRBV28|few|TRBJ2-7
CASSLVAPGQGPYEQYF
TGTGCCAGCAGCCTAGTGGCCCCGGGACAGGGGCCCTACGAGCAGTACTTC
>.|TRBV6-5|.|TRBJ2-5
CASSYSRGSLTETQYF
TGTGCCAGCAGTTACTCGAGAGGGAGCTTAACAGAGACCCAGTACTTC
>.|TRBV13|once|TRBJ2-5
CASSPQGGRETQYF
TGTGCCAGCAGCCCACAGGGGGGGCGGGAGACCCAGTACTTC
>.|TRBV6-6|.|TRBJ2-5
CASSFPAGGLETQYF
TGTGCCAGCAGTTTCCCAGCTGGGGGCCTGGAGACCCAGTACTTC
>TRBD2|TRBV10-2|.|TRBJ2-3
CASSELLGLATDTQYF
TGCGCCAGCAGTGAGTTACTCGGACTAGCGACAGATACGCAGTATTTT
>.|TRBV4-3|.|TRBJ2-1
CASSHPGLRISSYNEQFF
TGCGCCAGCAGCCATCCGGGACTCCGAATTAGCTCCTACAATGAGCAGTTCTTC
>TRBD1|TRBV28|.|TRBJ1-1
CAAQTDRLRDTEAFF
TGTGCCGCCCAGACGGACAGGTTGCGAGACACTGAAGCTTTCTTT
>.|TRBV5-1|.|TRBJ1-2
CASSFYTDYGYTF
TGCGCCAGCAGCTTCTATACAGACTATGGCTACACCTTC